This section outlines one T cell receptor beta chain sequence together with its context. No cognate antigen has been identified for it. No base qualities exist here, and no much larger clone lies one base off it. For bulk TCRbeta sequencing, genomic DNA was extracted from tumor biopsies or peripheral blood, and input amounts ranged from about 616 ng to 6,500 ng. Every patient had histologically proven advanced or metastatic basal or squamous cell carcinoma and was a poor candidate for surgical resection. Of the roughly 10 patients in the basal cell carcinoma cohort, 8 or 9 underwent bulk tumor TCR sequencing. The CDR3, from cysteine to phenylalanine, totals 14 residues. Left in the record is the CDR3 DNA by itself, 42 bases read in frame from the first base. The germline V gene provides CDR1 SGHDT and CDR2 YYEEEE. The junction carries 12 bases between V and J, which are trimmed by 2 bases and 3 bases respectively.

The record originates from a study of T cells in tumors after PD-1 blockade (dated by TCRdb to between 2017 and 2020). With respect to the entire study: Patients with prior checkpoint blockade, systemic immunosuppressant use, or recent radiotherapy or other anti-cancer therapy within 4 weeks were excluded. Patients received pembrolizumab 200 mg every 3 weeks or cemiplimab 350 mg every 2 weeks. Some patients also continued taking vismodegib 150 mg daily during anti-PD-1 treatment. On average, peripheral blood samples had 113,528 TCR templates (range 24,679-257,772) and roughly 35,000 unique clonotypes. Using site-matched tumors from BCC or SCC patients sampled before and after anti-PD-1 therapy, the study carried out paired single-cell RNA and TCR sequencing. To compare clonotypes in blood versus tumor, bulk TCR sequencing was run on under eleven peripheral blood samples drawn from several patients. RECIST version 1.1 was the standard used to evaluate clinical response. Points the paper makes about the study in general: Where the novel T cell clones came from was not determined, and possible sources could include lymphoid organs or rare unexpanded clones inside the tumor or in the tumor periphery. Roughly 38% of TCR clonotypes from the tumor were detected in blood, and certain novel exhausted tumor clones were present in blood collected before treatment, which suggests recruitment from the periphery.

The immunoSEQ platform was used to carry out deep TCRbeta sequencing. Per the source publication's procedure: For further analysis, only productive rearrangements were exported out of the immunoSEQ Analyzer. T cell phenotypes were assigned to bulk TCRbeta clonotypes by matching the clonotypes to single-cell RNA+TCR-seq clones that had the same TCRbeta sequence. Using bulk TCR sequencing data, clone enrichment in tumor was calculated by dividing a clone's tumor frequency by the same clone's PBMC frequency. GLIPH was used to sort TCRs into specificity groups, which are clusters of distinct TCRs that likely recognize common antigens through shared CDR3 motifs. The table comes from immuneACCESS by way of TCRdb, which keeps in-frame sequences with V and J called. Part of the clones is missing from these tables; in studies checked, under half for an unresolved V gene and the rest for unknown reasons. V and J calls and clone size are given by that table; D and trimming were obtained from the DNA. In this sample the table shows roughly 19,000 clones, about 85% of which occur a single time. The ten top clones hold more than 20% of the sample.

This receptor was taken from a human donor with advanced basal cell or squamous cell carcinoma (not recorded which). The V and J genes are TRBV5-6 and TRBJ2-7, with no confident D gene call. Sequences were derived from PBMCs, sampled after anti-PD-1 therapy. CDR3 reads: CASSLGPGYYEQYF. The DNA reads as follows: TGTGCCAGCAGCTTAGGGCCTGGCTACTACGAGCAGTACTTC.